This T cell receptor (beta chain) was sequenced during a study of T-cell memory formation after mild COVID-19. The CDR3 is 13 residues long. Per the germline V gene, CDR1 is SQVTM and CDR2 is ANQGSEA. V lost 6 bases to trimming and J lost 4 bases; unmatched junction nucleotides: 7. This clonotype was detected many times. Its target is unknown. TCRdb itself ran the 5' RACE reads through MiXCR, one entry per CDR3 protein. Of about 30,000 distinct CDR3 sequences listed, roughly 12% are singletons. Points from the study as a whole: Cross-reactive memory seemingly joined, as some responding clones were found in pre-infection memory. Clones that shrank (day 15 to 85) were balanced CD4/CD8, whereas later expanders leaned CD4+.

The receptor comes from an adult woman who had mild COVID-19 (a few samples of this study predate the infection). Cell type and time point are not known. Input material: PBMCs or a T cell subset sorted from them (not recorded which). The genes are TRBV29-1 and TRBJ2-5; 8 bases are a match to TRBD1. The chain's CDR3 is CSVSGQEGETQYF. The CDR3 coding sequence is TGCAGCGTCTCGGGACAGGAGGGAGAGACCCAGTACTTC.